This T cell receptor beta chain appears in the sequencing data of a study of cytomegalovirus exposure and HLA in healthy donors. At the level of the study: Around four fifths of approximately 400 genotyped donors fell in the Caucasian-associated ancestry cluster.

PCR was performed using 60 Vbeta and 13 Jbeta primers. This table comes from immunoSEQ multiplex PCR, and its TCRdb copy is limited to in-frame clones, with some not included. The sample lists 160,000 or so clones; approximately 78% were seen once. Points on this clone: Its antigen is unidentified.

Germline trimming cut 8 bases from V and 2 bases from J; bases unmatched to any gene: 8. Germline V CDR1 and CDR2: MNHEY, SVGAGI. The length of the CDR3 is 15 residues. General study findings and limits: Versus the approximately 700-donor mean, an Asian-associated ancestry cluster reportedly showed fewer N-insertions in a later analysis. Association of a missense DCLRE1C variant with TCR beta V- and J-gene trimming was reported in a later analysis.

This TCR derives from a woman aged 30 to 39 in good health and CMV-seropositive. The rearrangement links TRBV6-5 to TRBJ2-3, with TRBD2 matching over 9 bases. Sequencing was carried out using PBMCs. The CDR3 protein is CASWVRGGLTDTQYF. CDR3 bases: TGTGCCAGCTGGGTGCGGGGGGGGCTCACAGATACGCAGTATTTT.